The present T cell receptor beta chain was sequenced within a study of beta chain features in type 1 diabetes. Germline loops: CDR1 SGHRS, CDR2 YFSETQ. This CDR3 region has 15 residues. Trimming took 4 bases from V and 1 from J, leaving 13 bases between them. Expressed TCRB transcripts were sequenced, since all the RNA that had been isolated was reverse transcribed. Assay: immunoSEQ multiplex PCR; the TCRdb copy retains only in-frame clones and omits some. The sample shows 150,000 or so clones, roughly 9.3% of them seen only once. The specimen was central memory CD4+ T cells from blood. This receptor was taken from a woman between 35 and 50 years old in good health. V is TRBV5-1 and J is TRBJ2-3, with TRBD2 as a possible D gene (5 bases). The CDR3, as DNA: TGCGCCAGCAGCCCAGAGTCAGCGGGCACAGATACGCAGTATTTT. It yields the protein CASSPESAGTDTQYF.